What follows are 19 T cell receptor beta chains derived from one specimen sequenced in a study of CD8 T cells in ankylosing spondylitis. TCRdb reprocessed the 5' RACE reads via MiXCR and lists one record per CDR3 protein. There are approximately 35,000 distinct CDR3 sequences in the sample; approximately 15% occur only once, and approximately 40% lies in the top ten. The material sequenced was blood. The origin of the receptors is a male donor with ankylosing spondylitis or in good health (not recorded which).

This clonotype was counted ten times or more. This chain uses TRBV5-5 with TRBJ2-1; D not resolved. With 0 bases removed from V and 8 bases from J, the gap between germline ends came to 12 bases. The germline gives CDR1 SGHKS, CDR2 YYEKEE (reference sequence). This CDR3 has 14 amino acids. In DNA form, the CDR3 reads TGTGCCAGCAGCTTGGTTGTTAATGGACATGAGCAGTTCTTC. Translating gives CASSLVVNGHEQFF.

The chain combines TRBV15 with TRBJ2-2; D might be TRBD2 (5 bases). Germline loops: CDR1 LNHNV, CDR2 YYDKDF (reference sequence). The CDR3 length is 15 residues. Trimming left V 5 bases short and J 4 bases short, with 14 bases between. CDR3 sequence reads: CATSGGLISTGELFF. The CDR3 region has the DNA TGTGCCACCAGCGGAGGTCTGATCAGCACCGGGGAGCTGTTTTTT.

The chain joins TRBV20-1 to TRBJ2-7; 8 nucleotides match TRBD2. The V and J ends lost 3 bases and 7 bases, in that order; junction bases with no gene match: 8. Germline CDR1 DFQATT, CDR2 SNEGSKA (reference sequence). CDR3 length: 13 amino acids. CDR3 loop: CSASPAGVREQYF. The CDR3 DNA sequence: TGCAGTGCTAGCCCAGCGGGAGTGCGGGAGCAGTACTTC.

The chain is built from TRBV5-1 and TRBJ2-2, with D possibly being TRBD1 or TRBD2 (6 bases each). Trimming took 1 base from V and 0 from J, leaving 10 bases between them. CDR3 length: 16 amino acids. Germline V gene data show CDR1 as SGHRS and CDR2 as YFSETQ. CDR3 sequence: CASSLLEGANTGELFF. The CDR3 DNA follows: TGCGCCAGCAGCTTGTTGGAGGGGGCGAACACCGGGGAGCTGTTTTTT.

The sample holds many counts of this clonotype. This rearrangement joins TRBV24-1 to TRBJ1-1; D is possibly TRBD1 (5 bases). Germline CDR1 is KGHDR and CDR2 is SFDVKD. This CDR3 has 12 amino acids. The ends were cut back, 5 bases at V and 8 bases at J, with 11 bases in the middle. CDR3 nucleotides: TGTGCCACCAGTGCCCTAAGGGGAGAAGCTTTCTTT. Protein product: CATSALRGEAFF.

The chain is built from TRBV15 and TRBJ2-2; possibly TRBD1 or TRBD2 for D (5 bases each). V lost 0 bases and J 3 bases, leaving 11 bases between the germline ends. The CDR3 runs to 16 residues. The germline V gene encodes CDR1 LNHNV and CDR2 YYDKDF (reference sequence). This chain's CDR3 is CATSRDPRGHTGELFF. DNA for the CDR3: TGTGCCACCAGCAGAGATCCCCGGGGACACACCGGGGAGCTGTTTTTT.

This clonotype has more than one count but fewer than ten. This chain joins TRBV4-1 and TRBJ1-4; D gene unclear. The CDR3 consists of 14 residues. CDR1 is MGHRA, CDR2 YSYEKL, per germline. V dropped 8 bases and J dropped 5 bases, with 15 bases sitting between them. CDR3 nucleotide sequence: TGCGCCAGCGCCGAGACCAATTCGAATGAAAAACTGTTTTTT. Encoded protein: CASAETNSNEKLFF.

A few counts support this clonotype. DNA for the CDR3: TGTGCCATCAGGGGGGCTCGTGGGGCAGATACGCAGTATTTT. Its protein is CAIRGARGADTQYF. This chain links TRBV10-3 with TRBJ2-3; TRBD1 might be the D (6 bases). Trimming pared 6 bases from V and 4 bases from J, leaving 14 bases between. Looked up from germline, CDR1 is ENHRY and CDR2 is SYGVKD. This CDR3 has 14 residues.

This clonotype was seen a handful of times. The J gene is TRBJ2-3, the V gene TRBV6-2 or TRBV6-3, with 13 bases lining up with TRBD2. V was clipped by 0 bases and J by 7 bases; unmatched bases: 7. Germline V lookup: CDR1 MNHEY, CDR2 SVGEGT. The CDR3 runs to 17 residues. CDR3 DNA: TGTGCCAGCAGTTACTCCATGGGACTAGCGGGGTCCCATACGCAGTATTTT. Its translation: CASSYSMGLAGSHTQYF.

The sample holds a few counts of this clonotype. The chain recombines TRBV7-6 with TRBJ2-3; 12 bases are shared with TRBD2. Germline loops: CDR1 SGHVS, CDR2 FNYEAQ. There are 19 residues in the CDR3. With 3 bases clipped from V and 1 base from J, the junction kept 11 bases outside the gene matches. The CDR3 here is CASSFSMMTSGSGTDTQYF. CDR3 DNA: TGTGCCAGCAGCTTCTCCATGATGACTAGCGGGAGTGGCACAGATACGCAGTATTTT.

A few counts support this clonotype. V usage is TRBV29-1 and J usage is TRBJ2-3; D is possibly TRBD1 (5 bases). The germline gives CDR1 SQVTM, CDR2 ANQGSEA. The CDR3 loop spans 11 amino acids. Trimming left V 4 bases short and J 7 bases short, with 9 bases between. CDR3 protein: CSVATVNTQYF. The CDR3 DNA reads as TGCAGCGTTGCGACAGTAAATACGCAGTATTTT.

CDR3 sequence reads: CASSITGTITDTQYF. The CDR3 coding sequence is TGTGCCAGCAGCATAACCGGGACTATCACAGATACGCAGTATTTT. V and J are TRBV6-2 or TRBV6-3 and TRBJ2-3; 7 bases match TRBD2. The CDR3 is 15 amino acids. V dropped 6 bases and J dropped 2; count of bases not matched to a gene: 8. The germline gives CDR1 MNHEY, CDR2 SVGEGT.

CDR3 loop: CSVDGGLGNTEAFF. The CDR3 bases are TGCAGCGTTGACGGGGGCCTGGGGAACACTGAAGCTTTCTTT. The rearrangement links TRBV29-1 to TRBJ1-1; TRBD1 might be the D (6 bases). This CDR3 has 14 amino acids. V shed 3 bases and J shed 1 base, with 12 bases lying between them. Germline assignment: CDR1 SQVTM and CDR2 ANQGSEA.

In its sample, this clonotype was seen a few times. The chain joins TRBV7-2 to TRBJ2-7; D gene ambiguous. CDR1 and CDR2 from the germline V gene are SGHTA and FQGNSA. The ends were cut back, 2 bases at V and 6 bases at J, with 8 bases in the middle. The CDR3 length is 12 residues. The CDR3 sequence is CASSLTPGEQYF. CDR3 nucleotide sequence: TGTGCCAGCAGCTTAACGCCCGGCGAGCAGTACTTC.

This clonotype was recorded a few times. The chain joins TRBV5-4 to TRBJ2-2; possibly TRBD1 for D (5 bases). V was clipped by 1 base and J by 3 bases, with 13 bases between them. The CDR3 contains 16 residues. Per the germline V gene, CDR1 is SGHNT and CDR2 is YYREEE (reference sequence). The CDR3 region has the DNA TGTGCCAGCAGCTTGCAGTTAGGGGTGGACACCGGGGAGCTGTTTTTT. The encoded protein is CASSLQLGVDTGELFF.

This chain connects TRBV12-3 or TRBV12-4 to TRBJ1-4, with 9 bases fitting TRBD1. The CDR3 covers 15 residues. V was pared by 5 bases and J by 6 bases, with 7 bases of the junction left unmatched. The CDR3 here is CASSPQGAWDEKLFF. The CDR3 bases are TGTGCCAGCAGTCCACAGGGGGCTTGGGATGAAAAACTGTTTTTT.

This clonotype was found a few times. The gene calls are TRBV30 and TRBJ2-7; a weak D match, TRBD2 (7 bases). Trimming pared 3 bases from V and 3 bases from J, leaving 12 bases between. The germline gives CDR1 GTSNPN, CDR2 SVGIG (reference sequence). This CDR3 has 13 amino acids. CDR3 loop: CAWSRGGFYEQYV. In DNA, the CDR3 is TGTGCCTGGAGCCGCGGGGGCTTCTACGAGCAGTACGTC.

This clonotype has just a few counts. This chain links TRBV20-1 with TRBJ1-4, with D possibly being TRBD1 (5 bases). CDR3 length equals 16 residues. The germline V gene has CDR1 DFQATT and CDR2 SNEGSKA (reference sequence). Trimming pared 5 bases from V and 0 bases from J, leaving 16 bases between. Here the CDR3 reads CSADAGTAATNEKLFF. The DNA of the CDR3 is TGCAGTGCTGATGCCGGGACGGCCGCAACTAATGAAAAACTGTTTTTT.

The rearrangement uses TRBV29-1 and TRBJ2-7, with D unclear. This CDR3 has 12 residues. V was shortened by 1 base and J by 3 bases, with 7 bases between the two germline ends. Germline CDR1 SQVTM, CDR2 ANQGSEA. CDR3: CSVEGASYEQYF. The CDR3 DNA reads TGCAGCGTTGAAGGAGCGAGCTACGAGCAGTACTTC.